The entry that follows covers one T cell receptor (beta chain) sequence. Blood CD4+ CD25-low CD127-high conventional T cells supplied the genomic DNA template. The table came from immunoSEQ multiplex PCR; TCRdb's copy has only in-frame clones and leaves some out. The sample includes about 34,000 clones, around 76% seen only once; the top ten take roughly 3%. This sample is part of a study of regulatory and conventional T cells in RAG deficiency. This CDR3 region has 14 residues. The germline CDR1 and CDR2 sequences are SGHDT and YYEEEE. The V end lost 0 bases, the J end lost 4 bases, and 7 bases lay between the germline ends. The data were also submitted as part of a second study, on regulatory T cells. As that report states: The primer mix had 52 TRBV and 13 TRBJ primers.

This receptor was taken from a human donor in good health. This rearrangement joins TRBV5-6 to TRBJ2-2; tentatively, D is TRBD1 (5 bases). Sequenced input: CD4+ effector T cells sorted from blood. The DNA for the CDR3 is TGTGCCAGCAGCTTGGTGGGGCCCACCGGGGAGCTGTTTTTT. Its protein is CASSLVGPTGELFF.